The rows below give T cell receptor beta chains drawn from one sample of a study of human T cells and chemical hapten exposure. A single record per CDR3 protein comes from TCRdb applying MiXCR to the RACE reads. The sample holds approximately 180,000 distinct CDR3 sequences, about 31% seen once. The sequences come from whole blood, collected in connection with sensitization to the hapten diphenylcyclopropenone (DPC). These receptors all come from a woman aged 25 to 39 with alopecia areata. Some clones in this sample may be carry-over from other donors' samples. Each CDR3 is given with its conserved first and last residue.

CDR3 protein | J gene | V gene
CATSIRTVSSGANVLTF | TRBJ2-6 | TRBV15
CASSRNRAGYEQYF | TRBJ2-7 | TRBV7-8
CASSVGQGREKLFF | TRBJ1-4 | TRBV2
CAITQHATGHGELFF | TRBJ2-2 | TRBV10-3
CSVGRQGPTDTQYF | TRBJ2-3 | TRBV29-1
CASSLVGRASYEQYF | TRBJ2-7 | TRBV5-4
CSVDGQGMGTEAFF | TRBJ1-1 | TRBV29-1
CASSPPGTKTGELFF | TRBJ2-2 | TRBV28
CSAAGFRGTETQYF | TRBJ2-5 | TRBV29-1
CASSVATSPTEQFF | TRBJ2-1 | TRBV9
CASSRGQGDTDTQYF | TRBJ2-3 | TRBV7-2
CSVGGATDSRFQETQYF | TRBJ2-5 | TRBV29-1
CASSPSGQGKPTDTQYF | TRBJ2-3 | TRBV18